The source of this T cell receptor beta chain is a study of cytomegalovirus exposure and HLA in healthy donors. Germline CDR1 is SGDLS and CDR2 is YYNGEE. Trimming took 0 bases from V and 2 from J; bases not matched to a gene: 10. CDR3 size: 18 residues. Use of 60 Vbeta and 13 Jbeta primers characterized the PCR. Repertoires were generated with immunoSEQ multiplex PCR, while TCRdb's copy carries only in-frame clones and drops some. The sample has a few hundred thousand clones; about four fifths are singletons. The origin of this receptor is a woman aged 45-65 years in good health and CMV-seropositive. The material sequenced was PBMCs. The chain couples TRBV9 to TRBJ1-1; 10 positions match TRBD1. CDR3 nucleotide sequence: TGTGCCAGCAGCGTAGGAAAAGGGGACAGGGGAAGTAACACTGAAGCTTTCTTT. It translates to CASSVGKGDRGSNTEAFF.